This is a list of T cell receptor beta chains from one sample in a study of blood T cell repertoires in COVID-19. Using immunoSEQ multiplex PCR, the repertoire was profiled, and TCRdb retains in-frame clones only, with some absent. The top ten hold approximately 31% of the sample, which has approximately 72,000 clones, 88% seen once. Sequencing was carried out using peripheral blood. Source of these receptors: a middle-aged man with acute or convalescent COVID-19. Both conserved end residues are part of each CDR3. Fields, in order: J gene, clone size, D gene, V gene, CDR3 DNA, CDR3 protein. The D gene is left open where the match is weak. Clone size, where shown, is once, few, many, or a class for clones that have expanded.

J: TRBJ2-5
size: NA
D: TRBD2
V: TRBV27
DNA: TGTGCCAGCAGTTTATACGGGGGGGTCCAAGAGACCCAGTACTTC
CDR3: CASSLYGGVQETQYF

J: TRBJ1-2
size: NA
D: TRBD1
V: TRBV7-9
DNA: TGTGCCAGCAGCTCGACAGGGGGTACTAACTATGGCTACACCTTC
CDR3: CASSSTGGTNYGYTF

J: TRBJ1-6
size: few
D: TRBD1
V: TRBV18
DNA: TGTGCCAGCTCACCTCCGGGACAGAATAATTCACCCCTCCACTTT
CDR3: CASSPPGQNNSPLHF

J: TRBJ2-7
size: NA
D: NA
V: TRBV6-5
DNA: TGTGCCAGCAGTTACTCAAGACATCTCGGCGAGCAGTACTTC
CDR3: CASSYSRHLGEQYF

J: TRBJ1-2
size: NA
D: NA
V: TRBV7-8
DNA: TGTGCCAGCAGTCGCGAAAACTATGGCTACACCTTC
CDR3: CASSRENYGYTF

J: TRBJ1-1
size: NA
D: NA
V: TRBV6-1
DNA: TGTGCCAGCAGTGAATGGGACAAGAACACTGAAGCTTTCTTT
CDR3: CASSEWDKNTEAFF

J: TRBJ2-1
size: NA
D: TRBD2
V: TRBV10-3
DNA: TGTGCCATCAGTGAGTCGACTAGCGGGGGAACCTACAATGAGCAGTTCTTC
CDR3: CAISESTSGGTYNEQFF

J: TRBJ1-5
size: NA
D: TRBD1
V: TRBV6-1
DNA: TGTGCCAGCAGTGAGCCAGGACAGGGGGTTAATCAGCCCCAGCATTTT
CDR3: CASSEPGQGVNQPQHF

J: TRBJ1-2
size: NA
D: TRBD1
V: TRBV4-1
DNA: TGCGCCAGCAGCCAAGATACAGGGGCTAACTATGGCTACACCTTC
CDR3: CASSQDTGANYGYTF

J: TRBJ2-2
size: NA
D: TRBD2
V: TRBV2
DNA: TGTGCCACTTCAGGACTAGCGGGGGCTAACACCGGGGAGCTGTTTTTT
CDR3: CATSGLAGANTGELFF

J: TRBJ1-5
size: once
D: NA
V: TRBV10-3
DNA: TGTGCCATCAGTGAGTCGATGGCGGGGATGCAGCCCCAGCATTTT
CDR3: CAISESMAGMQPQHF

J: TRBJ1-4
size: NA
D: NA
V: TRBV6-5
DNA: TGTGCCAGCAGTTACGCGGGCAGCTCTAATGAAAAACTGTTTTTT
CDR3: CASSYAGSSNEKLFF

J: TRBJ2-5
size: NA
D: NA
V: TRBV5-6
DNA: TGTGCCAGCAGCTTGGCTGGCGGGCAAGAGACCCAGTACTTC
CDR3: CASSLAGGQETQYF

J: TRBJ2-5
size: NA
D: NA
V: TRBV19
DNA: TGTGCCAGCCGCGGACTCCGACTAGAGACCCAGTACTTC
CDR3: CASRGLRLETQYF

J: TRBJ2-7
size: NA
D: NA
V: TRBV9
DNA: TGTGCCAGCAGCGCCGGGACACAAACTTACTACGAGCAGTACTTC
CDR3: CASSAGTQTYYEQYF

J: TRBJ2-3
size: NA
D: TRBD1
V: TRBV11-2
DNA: TGTGCCAGCAGCACCCGACAGGGGACAACAGATACGCAGTATTTT
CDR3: CASSTRQGTTDTQYF

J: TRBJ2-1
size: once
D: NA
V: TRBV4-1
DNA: TGCGCCAGCAGCCAAAGTACGGAGAAATACAATGAGCAGTTCTTC
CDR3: CASSQSTEKYNEQFF

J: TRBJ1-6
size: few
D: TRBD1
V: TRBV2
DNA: TGTGCCAGCAGTGAACGCCAGGGGGCGTCTTTGTCACCCCTCCACTTT
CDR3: CASSERQGASLSPLHF

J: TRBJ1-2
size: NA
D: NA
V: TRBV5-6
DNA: TGTGCCAGCAGCTTGTTCACAGACGCCTCCTATGGCTACACCTTC
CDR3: CASSLFTDASYGYTF

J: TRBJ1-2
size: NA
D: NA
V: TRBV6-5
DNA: TGTGCCAGCAGTTCCGATAGCCGCTATGGCTACACCTTC
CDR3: CASSSDSRYGYTF

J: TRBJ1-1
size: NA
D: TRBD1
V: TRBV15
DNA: TGTGCCACCAGCAGCGGACAGGGCCGGACTGAAGCTTTCTTT
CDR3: CATSSGQGRTEAFF

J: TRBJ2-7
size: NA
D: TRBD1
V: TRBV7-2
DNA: TGTGCCAGCAGCTCCCAAGGGACAGGGGGCTACGAGCAGTACTTC
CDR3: CASSSQGTGGYEQYF

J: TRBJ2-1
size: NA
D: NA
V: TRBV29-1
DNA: TGCAGCGTTGAACTAGGCAATGAGCAGTTCTTC
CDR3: CSVELGNEQFF

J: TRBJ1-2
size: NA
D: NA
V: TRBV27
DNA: TGTGCCAGCAGTTTGAGTCGGGGGAAGGACTATGGCTACACCTTC
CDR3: CASSLSRGKDYGYTF

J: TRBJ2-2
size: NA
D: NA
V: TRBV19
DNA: TGTGCCAGTAACAACAGACAGAACACCGGGGAGCTGTTTTTT
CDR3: CASNNRQNTGELFF

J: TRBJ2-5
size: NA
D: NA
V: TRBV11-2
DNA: TGTGCCAGCAGCTTAGCCCCGGGGGAGACCCAGTACTTC
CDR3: CASSLAPGETQYF

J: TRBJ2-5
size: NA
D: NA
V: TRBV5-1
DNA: TGCGCCAGCAGCTTGTTAGAGGACAATGAGACCCAGTACTTC
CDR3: CASSLLEDNETQYF

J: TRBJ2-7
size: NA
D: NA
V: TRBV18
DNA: TGTGCCAGCTCACCAATCGGGCAGGGTGGGAACGAGCAGTACTTC
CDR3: CASSPIGQGGNEQYF

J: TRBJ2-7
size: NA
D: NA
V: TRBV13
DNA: TGTGCCAGCAGCTTAGGGTCTTCCTACGAGCAGTACTTC
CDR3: CASSLGSSYEQYF

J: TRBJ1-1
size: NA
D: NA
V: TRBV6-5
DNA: TGTGCCAGCAGTTACTCAGGAGGGGCTTTCTTT
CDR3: CASSYSGGAFF

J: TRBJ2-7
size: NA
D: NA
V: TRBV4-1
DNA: TGCGCCAGCAGCCCCTTGGGGCGGGGTAACAACGAGCAGTACTTC
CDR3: CASSPLGRGNNEQYF

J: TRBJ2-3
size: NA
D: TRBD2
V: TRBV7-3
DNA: TGTGCCAGCAGCTTACTGTCTAGCGGGGCAGATACGCAGTATTTT
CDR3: CASSLLSSGADTQYF

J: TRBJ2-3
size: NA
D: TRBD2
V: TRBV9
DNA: TGTGCCAGCAGCGTGGGGACTAGGAAAACAGATACGCAGTATTTT
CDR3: CASSVGTRKTDTQYF

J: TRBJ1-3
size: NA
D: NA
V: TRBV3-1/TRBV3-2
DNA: TGTGCCAGCAGAATAGGGGGTATCGGCAACACCATATATTTT
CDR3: CASRIGGIGNTIYF

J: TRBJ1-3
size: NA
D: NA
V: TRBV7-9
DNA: TGTGCCAGCAGCTTAGCCTCAGGCGGAAACACCATATATTTT
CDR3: CASSLASGGNTIYF

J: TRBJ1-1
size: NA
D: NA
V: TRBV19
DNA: TGTGCCAGTAGCCGACAACACGGGAGCACTGAAGCTTTCTTT
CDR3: CASSRQHGSTEAFF

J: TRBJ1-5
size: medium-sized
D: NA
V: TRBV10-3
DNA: TGTGCCATCAGTGAGACAGAGCCGGGAAGCAATCAGCCCCAGCATTTT
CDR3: CAISETEPGSNQPQHF